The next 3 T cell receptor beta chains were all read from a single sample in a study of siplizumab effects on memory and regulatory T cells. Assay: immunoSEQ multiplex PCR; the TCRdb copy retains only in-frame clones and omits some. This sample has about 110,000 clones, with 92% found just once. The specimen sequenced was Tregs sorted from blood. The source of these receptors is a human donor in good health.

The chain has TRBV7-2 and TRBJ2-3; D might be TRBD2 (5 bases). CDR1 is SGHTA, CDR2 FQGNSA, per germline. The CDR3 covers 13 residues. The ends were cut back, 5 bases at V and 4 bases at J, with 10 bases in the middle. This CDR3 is CASSLRGADTQYF. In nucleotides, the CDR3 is TGTGCCAGCAGCCTCCGGGGAGCAGATACGCAGTATTTT.

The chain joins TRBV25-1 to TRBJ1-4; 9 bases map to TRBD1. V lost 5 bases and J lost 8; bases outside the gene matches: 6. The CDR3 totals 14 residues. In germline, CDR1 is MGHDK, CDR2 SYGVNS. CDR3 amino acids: CASSPWTGEEKLFF. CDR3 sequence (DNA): TGTGCCAGCAGTCCGTGGACAGGGGAGGAAAAACTGTTTTTT.

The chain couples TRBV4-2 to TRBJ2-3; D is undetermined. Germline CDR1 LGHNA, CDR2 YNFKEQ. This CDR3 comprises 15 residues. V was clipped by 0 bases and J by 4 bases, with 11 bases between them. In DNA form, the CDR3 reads TGTGCCAGCAGCCAAGATATCCAGCGTGCAGATACGCAGTATTTT. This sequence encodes CASSQDIQRADTQYF.